Shown below are 11 T cell receptor beta chains from a single sample sequenced in a study of T cell responses to AZD1222 COVID-19 vaccine. Measured with immunoSEQ multiplex PCR; TCRdb has only the in-frame clones, and not every one. The sample has about 100,000 clones, 80% to 85% seen once. The sample here was peripheral blood, taken on day 0 of AZD1222 vaccination. These receptors were collected from an adult in good health.

The genes are TRBV6-5 and TRBJ1-1; D is unclear. V lost 7 bases and J 0 bases, leaving 9 bases between the germline ends. CDR3 length: 13 residues. Germline CDR1 reads MNHEY; CDR2 reads SVGAGI. The CDR3 sequence is CASTQHMNTEAFF. For the CDR3, the DNA is TGTGCCAGCACTCAGCACATGAACACTGAAGCTTTCTTT.

V gene TRBV6-5 combines with J gene TRBJ1-3; 9 nucleotides match TRBD1. The V segment lost 0 bases and the J segment 1 base; nucleotides outside the gene matches: 1. Looked up from germline, CDR1 is MNHEY and CDR2 is SVGAGI. The CDR3 totals 16 residues. This CDR3 reads CASSYSGTGSGNTIYF. CDR3 bases: TGTGCCAGCAGTTACTCTGGGACAGGGTCTGGAAACACCATATATTTT.

This chain uses TRBV5-6 with TRBJ1-4; D unresolved. Germline loops: CDR1 SGHDT, CDR2 YYEEEE. Trimming removed 0 bases from V and 1 base from J, with 10 bases in between. The CDR3 is made up of 16 amino acids. The CDR3 DNA reads as TGTGCCAGCAGCTTGGGAGGAGCGGGAACTAATGAAAAACTGTTTTTT. It specifies CASSLGGAGTNEKLFF.

The chain combines TRBV18 with TRBJ2-5; 9 nucleotides match TRBD2. From germline, CDR1 is KGHSH and CDR2 LQKENI. The CDR3 runs to 17 residues. The trim removed 1 base at V and 4 bases at J, leaving 10 bases unmatched. The CDR3 region is CASSPQLLSGRGETQYF. CDR3 nucleotide sequence: TGTGCCAGCTCACCACAGTTGCTTAGCGGGAGAGGAGAGACCCAGTACTTC.

J is TRBJ2-7 and V is TRBV19, with 8 bases lining up with TRBD1. Germline V lookup: CDR1 LNHDA, CDR2 SQIVND (reference sequence). The CDR3 extends over 15 amino acids. Trimming removed 6 bases from V and 4 bases from J; junction bases left unmatched: 11. The CDR3 nucleotides read TGTGCCAGTAGGGTGGGACAGGTCGGGGAGTACGAGCAGTACTTC. Translation gives CASRVGQVGEYEQYF.

The rearrangement joins TRBV3-1 (or the pseudogene TRBV3-2) to TRBJ2-3; TRBD2 matches 14 bases. Looked up from germline, CDR1 is LGHDT and CDR2 is YNNKEL (reference sequence). V lost 4 bases, J lost 6 bases, and 9 bases stayed unmatched. CDR3 length equals 17 residues. The CDR3 region is CASSPLGTSGSKDTQYF. CDR3 coding DNA: TGTGCCAGCAGCCCCCTCGGGACTAGCGGGAGTAAGGATACGCAGTATTTT.

The J gene is TRBJ1-1, the V gene TRBV10-1, with a weak D call TRBD1 (5 bases). Germline CDR1 is WNHNN and CDR2 is SYGVQD (reference sequence). The CDR3 runs 13 residues. V lost 4 bases and J lost 0, with 6 bases in between. The CDR3 nucleotides read TGCGCCAGCAGTGGACAGATGAACACTGAAGCTTTCTTT. Protein product: CASSGQMNTEAFF.

The V gene is TRBV29-1, the J gene TRBJ1-5, with D maybe TRBD1 (5 bases). There are 21 residues in the CDR3. Germline V gene sequence: CDR1 SQVTM, CDR2 ANQGSEA. Deletions cut 8 bases from V and 2 bases from J, with 37 bases between. The DNA of the CDR3 is TGCAGCCCCATGGCAGAAGGTTTCGAGACAGCCGGATCTCCGGGCAATCAGCCCCAGCATTTT. Its translation is CSPMAEGFETAGSPGNQPQHF.

The chain has TRBV29-1 and TRBJ2-2, with TRBD1 identical over 11 bases. The CDR3 is made up of 16 amino acids. Unmatched junction bases numbered 8, after V lost 4 bases and J lost 4 bases. The germline V gene encodes CDR1 SQVTM and CDR2 ANQGSEA. This CDR3 reads CSVARSGTGGTGELFF. CDR3 DNA sequence: TGCAGCGTTGCAAGGTCCGGGACAGGGGGCACCGGGGAGCTGTTTTTT.

The chain employs TRBV19 and TRBJ1-4; TRBD1 aligns across 8 bases. The junction had 7 bases not matched to a gene; V was cut back by 7 bases and J by 3 bases. There are 15 residues in the CDR3. Per germline, CDR1 LNHDA and CDR2 SQIVND (reference sequence). The CDR3 loop reads CASNPTTGANEKLFF. In DNA form, the CDR3 reads TGTGCCAGTAACCCGACGACAGGGGCTAATGAAAAACTGTTTTTT. Full variable domain (rest looked up from reference TRBV19 and TRBJ1-4): DGGITQSPKYLFRKEGQNVTLSCEQNLNHDAMYWYRQDPGQGLRLIYYSQIVNDFQKGDIAEGYSVSREKKESFPLTVTSAQKNPTAFYLCASNPTTGANEKLFFGSGTQLSVL.

The chain links TRBV18 to TRBJ1-1; no clear D. V lost 2 bases and J lost 2, with 12 bases in between. Germline CDR1 is KGHSH and CDR2 is LQKENI. The CDR3 is made up of 15 amino acids. The CDR3: CASSPGQAQNTEAFF. CDR3 nucleotide sequence: TGTGCCAGCTCACCAGGCCAGGCCCAAAACACTGAAGCTTTCTTT.